Below, one T cell receptor (beta chain) is given with its context. This specimen comes from a study of blood T cell repertoires in COVID-19. Whole-study context: The recovered donors of Cohort 3 showed two negative PCRs, clearance, or symptom resolution. Collection of acute and convalescent COVID-19 samples took place in the United States, Italy and Spain.

Participants were aged roughly 18 to 89 years from about two dozen US areas. The ends were cut back, 3 bases at V and 5 bases at J, with 16 bases in the middle. Germline loops: CDR1 DFQATT, CDR2 SNEGSKA (reference sequence). This CDR3 has 14 residues. Produced via immunoSEQ multiplex PCR; TCRdb's table is partial and in-frame only. The table shows a few hundred thousand clones, with around 89% occurring only once. The TCR was taken from a woman aged 60-75 years in a cohort exposed to, infected with or recovered from COVID-19 (not recorded which). The sample consisted of PBMCs or T cells enriched from blood (not recorded which). V is TRBV20-1 and J is TRBJ2-5; tentative D call: TRBD2 (6 bases). CDR3 amino acids: CSASSGVSVETQYF. CDR3 DNA sequence: TGCAGTGCTAGTTCGGGAGTTAGCGTGGAGACCCAGTACTTC.